This T cell receptor (beta chain) is from a study of T cells after yellow fever vaccination. General study points: CD4 and CD8 compartments shared a small share of clonotypes. The secondary T-cell response peaked on day 5, not day 15, but was weaker.

TCRdb called the 5' RACE reads again in MiXCR, with one record for every CDR3 protein. The sample records 300,000 to 400,000 distinct CDR3 sequences, around 11% being singletons. This clonotype was found a few times. Its matching antigen is unknown. There are 17 residues in the CDR3. V lost 3 bases, J lost 0 bases, and 8 bases stayed unmatched. The TCR originated in a man between 18 and 29 years old who received the YFV17D yellow fever vaccine. The chain is built from TRBV12-3 or TRBV12-4 and TRBJ1-1, with 9 bases fitting TRBD1. Material: CD4+ T cells sorted from PBMCs, obtained 45 days after the yellow fever booster vaccination. CDR3: CASSFLMTGGLNTEAFF. For the CDR3, the DNA is TGTGCCAGCAGTTTCCTTATGACAGGGGGACTGAACACTGAAGCTTTCTTT.